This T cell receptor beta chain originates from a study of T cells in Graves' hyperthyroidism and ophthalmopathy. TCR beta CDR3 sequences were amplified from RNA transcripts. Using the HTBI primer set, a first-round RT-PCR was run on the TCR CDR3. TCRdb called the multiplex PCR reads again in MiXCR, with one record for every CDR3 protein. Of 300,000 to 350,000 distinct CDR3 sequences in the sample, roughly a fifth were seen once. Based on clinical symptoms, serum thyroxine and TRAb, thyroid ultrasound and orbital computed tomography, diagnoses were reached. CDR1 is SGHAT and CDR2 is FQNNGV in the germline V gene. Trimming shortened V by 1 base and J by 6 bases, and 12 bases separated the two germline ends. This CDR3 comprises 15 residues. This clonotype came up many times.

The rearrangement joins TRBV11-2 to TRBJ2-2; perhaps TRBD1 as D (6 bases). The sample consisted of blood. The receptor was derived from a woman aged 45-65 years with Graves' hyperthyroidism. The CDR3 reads CASSLVVQGAGELFF. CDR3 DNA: TGTGCCAGCAGCTTAGTTGTACAGGGCGCCGGGGAGCTGTTTTTT. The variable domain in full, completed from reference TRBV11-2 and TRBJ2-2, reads EAGVAQSPRYKIIEKRQSVAFWCNPISGHATLYWYQQILGQGPKLLIQFQNNGVVDDSQLPKDRFSAERLKGVDSTLKIQPAKLEDSAVYLCASSLVVQGAGELFFGEGSRLTVL.